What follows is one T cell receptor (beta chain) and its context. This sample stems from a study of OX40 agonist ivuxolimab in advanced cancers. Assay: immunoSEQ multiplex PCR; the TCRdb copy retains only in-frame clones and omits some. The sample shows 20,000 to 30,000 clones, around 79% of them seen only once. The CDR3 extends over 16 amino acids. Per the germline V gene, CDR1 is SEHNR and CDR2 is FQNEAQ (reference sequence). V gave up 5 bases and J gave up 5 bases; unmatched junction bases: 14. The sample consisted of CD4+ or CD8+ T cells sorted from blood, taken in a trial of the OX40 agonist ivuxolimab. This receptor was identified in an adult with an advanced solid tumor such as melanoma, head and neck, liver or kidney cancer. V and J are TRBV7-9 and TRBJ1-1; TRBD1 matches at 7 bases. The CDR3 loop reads CASSPTLGRGETEAFF. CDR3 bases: TGTGCCAGCAGCCCCACGCTCGGCAGGGGGGAAACTGAAGCTTTCTTT.